Following are 5 T cell receptor beta chains from one sample sequenced in a study of T-cell memory formation after mild COVID-19. TCRdb analysed the 5' RACE reads with MiXCR anew, one entry per CDR3 protein. The table has about 470,000 distinct CDR3 sequences, 18% seen once. Sample: PBMCs or a T cell subset sorted from them (not recorded which). All receptors derive from an adult woman who had mild COVID-19 (a few samples of this study predate the infection). Cell type and time point are not known.

This clonotype was detected many times. Mismatch with germline at one junction end may stem from a read error. CDR3 nucleotides: TGTGCCAGCAGTTCCTTCAATGAGCAGTTCTTC. Amino acids: CASSSFNEQFF. The chain links TRBV12-3 or TRBV12-4 to TRBJ2-1; D unresolved. This CDR3 region has 11 residues.

This clonotype showed up many times. This sequence joins TRBV12-3 or TRBV12-4 and TRBJ2-4; the D gene is possibly TRBD2 (5 bases). Trimming took 2 bases from V and 8 from J, leaving 13 bases between them. The CDR3 consists of 14 residues. In DNA form, the CDR3 reads TGTGCCAGCAGTTTAATAGGACTGGGCCACATTCAGTACTTC. It codes for CASSLIGLGHIQYF.

This clonotype was recorded once. The chain employs TRBV20-1 and TRBJ2-5; possible D gene TRBD2, 6 bases. Trimming stripped 5 bases from V and 2 bases from J, with 12 bases between. This CDR3 has 13 amino acids. Germline CDR1 DFQATT, CDR2 SNEGSKA (reference sequence). CDR3 sequence: CSALGLTQETQYF. The DNA for the CDR3 is TGCAGTGCTTTAGGACTAACTCAAGAGACCCAGTACTTC.

CDR3 sequence: CASSQLQASEAFF. The DNA for the CDR3 is TGTGCCAGCAGCCAATTACAGGCGTCTGAAGCTTTCTTT. The V call is TRBV4-2, the J call TRBJ1-1, with D maybe TRBD1 (5 bases). The CDR3 has 13 residues. The V gene lost 2 bases and the J gene lost 6 bases, with 10 bases spanning the gap. CDR1 is LGHNA, CDR2 YNFKEQ, per germline.

V and J are TRBV20-1 and TRBJ1-2; D unclear. The V and J ends lost 2 bases and 2 bases respectively, with 12 bases between them. Germline loops: CDR1 DFQATT, CDR2 SNEGSKA (reference sequence). CDR3 size: 14 residues. The CDR3 DNA sequence: TGCAGTGCTAGATCGCTGAACAGAAACTATGGCTACACCTTC. This codes for CSARSLNRNYGYTF.